Given below is one T cell receptor beta chain in context. The sample originates from a study of control samples from healthy donors and cancer patients. Assay used: immunoSEQ multiplex PCR; TCRdb lists only in-frame clones, some missing. The table records about 410,000 clones, roughly 90% of them present only once. The germline V gene encodes CDR1 SGDLS and CDR2 YYNGEE. Trimming removed 3 bases at V and 7 bases at J, with 14 bases between. This CDR3 is 15 amino acids long. Source material: PBMCs. The source of this sequence is a man aged 35 to 55 with head and neck cancer. The chain recombines TRBV9 with TRBJ1-6; D ambiguous. CDR3 in DNA: TGTGCCAGCAGCGCCGGGTTCGTCGGCAATTCACCCCTCCACTTT. It encodes CASSAGFVGNSPLHF.